The clone carrying this T cell receptor beta chain was picked up many times. Its matching antigen is unknown. These data come from a study of T cell repertoires in cytomegalovirus infection. Turning to the study itself: The public TCR beta signatures pointed to both CMV infection and matching HLA type. Study results and limitations: The cumulative frequency of public TCR beta families distinguished individuals who carried CMV together with the relevant HLA. What dominated the ex vivo response were HLA-C-restricted CMV-specific TCR beta clonotypes.

Each CDR3 protein is one row after TCRdb ran MiXCR on the reads. Seen here are approximately 490,000 distinct CDR3 sequences, approximately 10% observed once, and the top ten hold roughly 10%. Germline CDR1 MDHEN, CDR2 SYDVKM. The CDR3 consists of 13 residues. Deletions cut 7 bases from V and 4 bases from J, with 10 bases between. The specimen sequenced was PBMCs. This clonotype was obtained from a human donor in good health (CMV status not recorded). Some clones in this sample may be carry-over from other donors' samples. V gene TRBV28 combines with J gene TRBJ2-2; D is perhaps TRBD1 (6 bases). CDR3 sequence reads: CASTDRFTGELFF. CDR3 DNA: TGTGCCAGCACCGACAGGTTCACCGGGGAGCTGTTTTTT.